What follows describes a single T cell receptor (beta chain). The table came from immunoSEQ multiplex PCR; TCRdb's copy has only in-frame clones and leaves some out. The sample holds approximately 140,000 clones, around nine tenths seen once. Trimming removed 7 bases from V and 5 bases from J; junction bases left unmatched: 18. This CDR3 is built from 19 residues. Per germline, CDR1 MNHEY and CDR2 SMNVEV (reference sequence). This entry belongs to a study of blood T cell repertoires in COVID-19. Across the study: Both acute and convalescent COVID-19 samples were obtained from the United States, Italy and Spain. T cells, B-cell-depleted T cells, or PBMCs supplied cDNA or gDNA.

Material: peripheral blood. This clonotype originated in a man in his 70s with active COVID-19. The chain carries TRBV27 and TRBJ2-1, with 12 bases fitting TRBD2. The CDR3 sequence is CASNARPTRTSGAHNEQFF. CDR3 nucleotide sequence: TGTGCCAGCAATGCCCGCCCGACCCGGACTAGCGGGGCCCACAATGAGCAGTTCTTC.